Following are 10 T cell receptor beta chains from one sample sequenced in a study of T-cell reconstitution after alpha-beta-depleted transplantation in children. Unique molecular identifiers were used in preparing the TCRbeta library. TCRdb reprocessed the PCR reads with MiXCR, giving one entry per CDR3 protein. This table holds about 200,000 distinct CDR3 sequences, around 8.4% found once. The sample here was PBMCs, mostly from graft donor cells, taken 360 days after TCRalphabeta/CD19-depleted stem cell transplant. The receptors come from a male patient between 2 and 9 years old who had a stem cell transplant for acute myeloid leukemia, so the T cells may come from the graft donor.

There are a few counts of this clonotype. The chain couples TRBV5-1 to TRBJ1-3; no clear D. V was pared by 0 bases and J by 0 bases, with 19 bases between. The CDR3 runs 19 residues. Looked up from germline, CDR1 is SGHRS and CDR2 is YFSETQ. The CDR3 DNA reads TGCGCCAGCAGCTTGGAGGGCCGGACGGGTACCTTCTCTGGAAACACCATATATTTT. Protein sequence: CASSLEGRTGTFSGNTIYF.

CDR3 nucleotide sequence: TGTGCCATCAAGGCCGGCAGAGGGGGCCTCTATGGCTACACCTTC. It yields the protein CAIKAGRGGLYGYTF. The rearrangement uses TRBV10-3 and TRBJ1-2, with TRBD1 matching 7 bases. The junction had 12 bases not matched to a gene; V was cut back by 7 bases and J by 4 bases. The CDR3 consists of 15 residues. Germline V gene data show CDR1 as ENHRY and CDR2 as SYGVKD.

The chain is built from TRBV4-3 and TRBJ2-1, with D possibly matching TRBD2 (6 bases). Germline V gene lookup returns CDR1 LGHNA and CDR2 YSLEER. The V end was cut by 0 bases, the J end by 8 bases, with 14 bases between. The CDR3 totals 15 residues. The chain's CDR3 is CASSQDGPSADEQFF. The CDR3 DNA sequence: TGCGCCAGCAGCCAAGATGGACCTAGCGCTGATGAGCAGTTCTTC.

This clonotype was seen at least ten times. CDR3 bases: TGCAGTGCTAGTGGCGGAGAGCGTACGTCAGATACGCAGTATTTT. It yields the protein CSASGGERTSDTQYF. The chain combines TRBV20-1 with TRBJ2-3; no clear D gene. Germline assignment: CDR1 DFQATT and CDR2 SNEGSKA (reference sequence). The CDR3 sequence is 15 residues long. The V gene lost 3 bases and the J gene lost 4 bases, with 17 bases spanning the gap.

The chain carries TRBV7-8 and TRBJ2-2, with 10 nucleotides matching TRBD2. The V gene's germline CDR1 is SGHVS and CDR2 FQNEAQ. The CDR3 covers 17 residues. The junction had 8 bases not matched to a gene; V was cut back by 1 base and J by 6 bases. The CDR3 DNA reads as TGTGCCAGCAGCTTAGTTCGGCTAGCGGGAGCACCCGGGGAGCTGTTTTTT. Protein: CASSLVRLAGAPGELFF.

This rearrangement joins TRBV6-6 to TRBJ2-5, with D uncertain. V lost 0 bases and J lost 6, with 8 bases in between. Germline CDR1 and CDR2: MNHNY and SVGAGI (reference sequence). The CDR3 length is 13 residues. The CDR3 is CASSYSDVQTQYF. Written as DNA, the CDR3 is TGTGCCAGCAGTTACTCGGATGTGCAGACCCAGTACTTC.

This clonotype came up many times. V usage is TRBV6-2 or TRBV6-3 and J usage is TRBJ2-7; D gene ambiguous. Germline CDR1 and CDR2: MNHEY and SVGEGT. V gave up 5 bases and J gave up 5 bases, with 10 bases separating them. The CDR3 sequence is 12 residues long. This CDR3 reads CASSGIDHEQYF. CDR3 in DNA: TGTGCCAGCAGTGGTATTGACCACGAGCAGTACTTC.

The chain has TRBV20-1 and TRBJ2-5; D possibly uses TRBD1 or TRBD2 (5 bases each). Germline V gives CDR1 DFQATT, CDR2 SNEGSKA (reference sequence). The germline V and J ends were trimmed by 3 bases and 5 bases, with 16 bases remaining between them. The CDR3 contains 14 residues. CDR3 nucleotide sequence: TGCAGTGCTAGGATTAACGGGGCCTGGGAGACCCAGTACTTC. This translates into CSARINGAWETQYF.

The genes are TRBV7-2 and TRBJ2-3; D is undetermined. Germline loops: CDR1 SGHTA, CDR2 FQGNSA. This CDR3 is built from 12 residues. Trimming left V 0 bases short and J 11 bases short, with 9 bases between. DNA of the CDR3: TGTGCCAGCAGCTTAGCGTGGCGTCAGCAGTATTTT. Translated, it gives CASSLAWRQQYF.

This clonotype was seen more than once but under ten times. V usage is TRBV4-3 and J usage is TRBJ2-7, with 10 bases fitting TRBD2. Germline CDR1 and CDR2: LGHNA and YSLEER. V was clipped by 3 bases and J by 0 bases; unmatched bases: 5. The CDR3 extends over 16 amino acids. The chain's CDR3 is CASSQLAGGYSYEQYF. The CDR3 DNA sequence: TGCGCCAGCAGCCAGTTAGCGGGAGGCTACTCCTACGAGCAGTACTTC.